These 7 T cell receptor beta chains share one sample of origin, sequenced in a study of T cells in Graves' hyperthyroidism and ophthalmopathy. Amplification yielded TCR beta CDR3 regions, with RNA transcripts as the source. First-round RT-PCR of the TCR CDR3 relied on the HTBI primer set. A single record per CDR3 protein comes from TCRdb applying MiXCR to the multiplex PCR reads. The sample comprises hundreds of thousands of distinct CDR3 sequences, 38% of which are singletons, and approximately 8.7% rests with the top ten. The sequencing input was blood. These receptors came from a man between 18 and 35 years old with Graves' hyperthyroidism.

The chain links TRBV5-6 to TRBJ1-2, with a tentative D call TRBD1 (6 bases). The V and J ends lost 5 bases and 4 bases respectively, with 15 bases between them. The CDR3 is 14 residues long. In germline, CDR1 is SGHDT, CDR2 YYEEEE. CDR3 bases: TGTGCCAGCAGTTACTCGAGGACAGCCTATGGCTACACCTTC. As protein: CASSYSRTAYGYTF.

The rearrangement links TRBV6-6 to TRBJ1-2, with 8 bases aligning to TRBD1. The ends lost 5 bases at V and 3 bases at J; junction bases unmatched: 8. This CDR3 is 15 amino acids long. CDR1 is MNHNY and CDR2 is SVGAGI in the germline V gene (reference sequence). CDR3 DNA sequence: TGTGCCAGCAGTCGCCAGGGGGCTCGAGACTATGGCTACACCTTC. It translates to CASSRQGARDYGYTF.

The rearrangement joins TRBV6-6 to TRBJ2-7; D possibly corresponds to TRBD1 (6 bases). Germline CDR1 is MNHNY and CDR2 is SVGAGI (reference sequence). Trimming took 6 bases from V and 6 from J, leaving 15 bases between them. CDR3 size: 13 residues. The CDR3 protein is CASSPEGGSEQYF. The CDR3 nucleotides read TGTGCCAGCAGCCCCGAAGGGGGTAGCGAGCAGTACTTC.

V and J are TRBV19 and TRBJ1-1; no clear D. Germline lookup yields CDR1 LNHDA and CDR2 SQIVND (reference sequence). The CDR3 consists of 16 residues. V lost 0 bases and J 3 bases, leaving 14 bases between the germline ends. The DNA of the CDR3 is TGTGCCAGTAGTATAGATCTCCTGATGTGGTACACTGAAGCTTTCTTT. This encodes CASSIDLLMWYTEAFF.

This clonotype appeared many times. The rearrangement joins TRBV5-5 to TRBJ1-6; maybe TRBD1 (5 bases). This CDR3 is built from 14 residues. The V gene lost 1 base and the J gene lost 8 bases, with 10 bases spanning the gap. The germline V gene has CDR1 SGHKS and CDR2 YYEKEE (reference sequence). Here the CDR3 reads CASSLTGWDSPLHF. The CDR3 coding sequence is TGTGCCAGCAGCTTGACAGGATGGGATTCACCCCTCCACTTT.

This clonotype has a count of ten or more. The V gene is TRBV7-9, the J gene TRBJ1-1; D gene unclear. The germline CDR1 and CDR2 sequences are SEHNR and FQNEAQ (reference sequence). This CDR3 is 14 amino acids long. Trimming stripped 3 bases from V and 5 bases from J, with 13 bases between. This CDR3 reads CASSLDSQGTEAFF. CDR3 in DNA: TGTGCCAGCAGCTTGGACTCCCAAGGGACTGAAGCTTTCTTT.

This clonotype has a count of ten or more. The chain uses TRBV7-6 and TRBJ1-4; no clear D gene. The CDR3 is 14 amino acids. V lost 3 bases, J lost 3 bases, and 8 bases lay in between. Germline V gives CDR1 SGHVS, CDR2 FNYEAQ. Here the CDR3 reads CASSLRPANEKLFF. CDR3 bases: TGTGCCAGCAGCTTGAGGCCAGCTAATGAAAAACTGTTTTTT.